The clone carrying this T cell receptor (beta chain) was detected only a few times. The germline V gene encodes CDR1 DFQATT and CDR2 SNEGSKA (reference sequence). V lost 3 bases and J 5 bases, leaving 25 bases between the germline ends. The CDR3 spans 17 residues. Original processing notes: Amplification with reference gene primers provided the estimates of nucleated cell counts. Here immunoSEQ multiplex PCR was the method, and the copy in TCRdb shows in-frame clones only, minus some. The DNA was the basis for D and trimming; V, J and clone size are from that table. The sample lists 130,000 or so clones, roughly 85% occurring once. This entry comes from a study of blood T cell repertoires in COVID-19. Study context: Material from acute and convalescent COVID-19 was sourced from the United States, Italy and Spain. T cells, B-cell-depleted T cells, or PBMCs supplied cDNA or gDNA.

The sequenced sample consisted of peripheral blood. V usage is TRBV20-1 and J usage is TRBJ1-1; weak D call: TRBD1 (6 bases). The source of this sequence is a man aged 35-49 years with acute or convalescent COVID-19. CDR3 coding DNA: TGCAGTGCTAGTAAAGGACGGCAGGGGAATGTCCATACTGAAGCTTTCTTT. This encodes CSASKGRQGNVHTEAFF.